This entry describes one TCR beta chain. The antigen remains unidentified. The data stem from a study of T cell responses to AZD1222 COVID-19 vaccine. Study conclusions and caveats: Repertoires were obtained only post-peak T cell response. Donors skewed white British and female; clonal diversity was possibly underestimated. Two AZD1222 administrations were followed by greater Spike-specific TCR breadth and depth. Targeting of unmutated variant regions was reportedly seen in nearly half of spike-specific TCRs.

Sequenced by immunoSEQ multiplex PCR; TCRdb stores in-frame clones only, minus some. In the table there are approximately 160,000 clones, 88% of which are singletons. This specimen consisted of peripheral blood, obtained on day 0 of AZD1222 vaccination. This TCR came from an adult in good health.

CDR3 sequence reads: CASSWSRVQETQYF. For the CDR3, the DNA is TGTGCCAGCAGTTGGTCCAGGGTCCAAGAGACCCAGTACTTC. The chain couples TRBV6-5 to TRBJ2-5; tentatively, D is TRBD1 (5 bases). Germline V gene sequence: CDR1 MNHEY, CDR2 SVGAGI. Trimming cost V 4 bases and J 1 base, with 10 bases left between them. There are 14 residues in the CDR3.